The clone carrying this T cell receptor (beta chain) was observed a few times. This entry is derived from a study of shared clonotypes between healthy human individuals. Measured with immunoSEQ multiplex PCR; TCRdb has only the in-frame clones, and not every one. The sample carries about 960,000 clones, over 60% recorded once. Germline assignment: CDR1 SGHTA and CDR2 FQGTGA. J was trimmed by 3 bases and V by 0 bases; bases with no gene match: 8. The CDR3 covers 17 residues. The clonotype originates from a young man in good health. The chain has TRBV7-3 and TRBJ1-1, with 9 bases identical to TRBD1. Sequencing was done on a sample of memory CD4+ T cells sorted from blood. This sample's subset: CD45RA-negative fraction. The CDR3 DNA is TGTGCCAGCAGCTTAACAGGGACAGGGTCTGTAGACACTGAAGCTTTCTTT. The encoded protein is CASSLTGTGSVDTEAFF.